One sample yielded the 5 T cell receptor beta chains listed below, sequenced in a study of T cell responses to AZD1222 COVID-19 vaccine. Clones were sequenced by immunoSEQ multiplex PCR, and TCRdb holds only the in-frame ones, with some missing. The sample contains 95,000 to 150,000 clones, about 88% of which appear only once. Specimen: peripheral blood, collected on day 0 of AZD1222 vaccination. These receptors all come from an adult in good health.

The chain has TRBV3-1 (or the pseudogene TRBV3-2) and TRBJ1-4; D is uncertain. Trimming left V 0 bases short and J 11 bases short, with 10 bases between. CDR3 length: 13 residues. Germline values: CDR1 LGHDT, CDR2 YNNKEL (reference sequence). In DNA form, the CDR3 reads TGTGCCAGCAGCCAAGACGGTCGACGGAAACTGTTTTTT. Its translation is CASSQDGRRKLFF.

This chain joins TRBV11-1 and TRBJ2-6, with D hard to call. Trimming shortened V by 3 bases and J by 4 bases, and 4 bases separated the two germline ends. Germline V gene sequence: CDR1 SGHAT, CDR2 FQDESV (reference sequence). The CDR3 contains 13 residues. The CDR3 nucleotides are TGTGCCAGCAGCTTGTCCGGGGCCAACGTCCTGACTTTC. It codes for CASSLSGANVLTF.

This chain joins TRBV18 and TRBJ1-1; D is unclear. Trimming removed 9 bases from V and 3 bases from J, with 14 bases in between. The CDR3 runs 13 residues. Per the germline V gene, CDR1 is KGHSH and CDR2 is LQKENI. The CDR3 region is CASLFREDTEAFF. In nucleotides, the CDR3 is TGTGCCAGTCTTTTCCGGGAGGACACTGAAGCTTTCTTT.

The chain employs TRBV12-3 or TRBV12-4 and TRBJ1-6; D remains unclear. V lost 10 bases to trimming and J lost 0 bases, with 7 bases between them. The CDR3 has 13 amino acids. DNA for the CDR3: TGTGCCACCCGTAGCTCCTATAATTCACCCCTCCACTTT. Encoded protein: CATRSSYNSPLHF.

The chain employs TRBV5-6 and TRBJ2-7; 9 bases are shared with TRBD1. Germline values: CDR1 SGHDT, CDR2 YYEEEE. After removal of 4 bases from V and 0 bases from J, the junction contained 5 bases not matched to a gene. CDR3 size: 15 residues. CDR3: CASSPTGGSSYEQYF. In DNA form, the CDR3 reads TGTGCCAGCAGCCCTACAGGGGGCAGCTCCTACGAGCAGTACTTC.